One sample yielded the 6 T cell receptor beta chains listed below, sequenced in a study of T-cell memory formation after mild COVID-19. In TCRdb, the 5' RACE reads were re-called with MiXCR into one record per CDR3 protein. This table has 350,000 to 450,000 distinct CDR3 sequences, 13% to 15% appearing once. The material sequenced was PBMCs or a T cell subset sorted from them (not recorded which). The receptors were gathered from a young man who had mild COVID-19 (a few samples of this study predate the infection). Cell type and time point are not known.

This clonotype was recorded a few times. The V call is TRBV12-3 or TRBV12-4, the J call TRBJ1-2; D unclear. With 6 bases removed from V and 0 bases from J, the gap between germline ends came to 8 bases. The CDR3 consists of 13 residues. In DNA form, the CDR3 reads TGTGCCAGCAGCCCCGACCCTAACTATGGCTACACCTTC. Translation: CASSPDPNYGYTF.

This chain uses TRBV20-1 with TRBJ2-7, with D maybe TRBD1 (6 bases). The V end lost 6 bases, the J end lost 7 bases, and 19 bases lay between the germline ends. CDR1 and CDR2 from the germline V gene are DFQATT and SNEGSKA (reference sequence). The CDR3 covers 13 residues. CDR3 coding DNA: TGCAGTGCGAACAGGGAGTCTAGGCGTGAGCAGTACTTC. Its translation: CSANRESRREQYF.

This clonotype came up a few times. This chain links TRBV4-1 with TRBJ1-4; D remains unclear. The CDR3 totals 16 residues. V lost 4 bases to trimming and J lost 0 bases, with 12 bases between them. In germline, CDR1 is MGHRA, CDR2 YSYEKL. The CDR3 nucleotides are TGCGCCAGCAGCCCTGTGGGAAGCGCAACTAATGAAAAACTGTTTTTT. It codes for CASSPVGSATNEKLFF.

The chain uses TRBV5-1 and TRBJ2-2; D not certain. Germline V gene lookup returns CDR1 SGHRS and CDR2 YFSETQ. V was shortened by 4 bases and J by 5 bases, with 18 bases between the two germline ends. CDR3 length equals 16 residues. This chain's CDR3 is CASSPPSVARTGELFF. In nucleotides, the CDR3 is TGCGCCAGCAGCCCCCCTAGTGTTGCGAGGACCGGGGAGCTGTTTTTT.

The V call is TRBV7-9, the J call TRBJ1-5, with D unresolved. This CDR3 has 12 amino acids. With 2 bases removed from V and 3 bases from J, the gap between germline ends came to 2 bases. Germline CDR1 SEHNR, CDR2 FQNEAQ (reference sequence). The CDR3 coding sequence is TGTGCCAGCAGCTTACACAATCAGCCCCAGCATTTT. This codes for CASSLHNQPQHF.

This clonotype was picked up a small number of times. The chain has TRBV27 and TRBJ1-2; D remains unclear. The V gene lost 5 bases and the J gene lost 8 bases, with 18 bases spanning the gap. The CDR3 contains 14 residues. The germline V gene encodes CDR1 MNHEY and CDR2 SMNVEV (reference sequence). The chain's CDR3 is CASSPQTRPVGYTF. The CDR3 bases are TGTGCCAGCAGTCCACAGACCCGGCCCGTGGGCTACACCTTC.